This T cell receptor (beta chain) was identified during a study of shared clonotypes between healthy human individuals (dated by TCRdb to 2018 to 2020). Background for the entire study: Two women and a few men aged 18 to 49 years were included in the cohort. To estimate repertoire size and how much clonotype sharing occurs between individuals, the study deeply sequenced the blood TCR repertoires of several healthy adults. Per donor, leukapheresis produced somewhere between about 0.85 and 9.5 billion PBMCs. To increase sequencing depth and limit assay-specific biases, TCR repertoire library preparation and sequencing were carried out by different laboratories using diverse techniques. For each donor, CD4 naive and CD4 memory were each given three plates, CD8 naive was given two plates, and CD8 memory was given one plate.

Overall study results and their limits: Sharing across a few donors was observed for about 4.8% of naive CD4, 3% to 3.5% of naive CD8, roughly 2.3% of memory CD4, and around 0.44% of memory CD8 clonotypes. Sampling was restricted to blood, and TCR repertoires in tissue are likely to differ from TCR repertoires in blood. Pairwise subsampling led to the expectation that sequencing depth would affect the degree of clonotype sharing among donors. Clonotypes shared by all four sorted-subset donors showed higher generation probabilities than non-shared clonotypes. Incomplete sequencing was indicated by rarefaction of sorted-subset datasets, despite the large sequencing depth. Because the study included only a small number of donors, the genetic and exposure-history diversity represented was limited. Larger estimated clonotype richness was generally found for naive subsets than for memory subsets.

Using the deep immunoSEQ assay, multiplex PCR amplified TCR CDR3 regions from genomic DNA. Genomic DNA extracted from each cell subset was distributed evenly over all wells of several immunoSEQ 96-well plates, and each plate served as one replicate. Each replicate PCR for sorted subsets received around 200 ng genomic DNA, equal to 30,000 or so T cell genomes. Purified libraries were quantified with a Qubit 3.0 fluorometer, sized on a Bioanalyzer 2100, and re-quantified with the KAPA Library Quantification kit. A separate single-read 150-cycle Illumina NextSeq 550 flow cell was used to sequence each immunoSEQ 96-well plate. Per the original workflow: The immunoSEQ output contained only junctional sequences without quality scores, so filtering could not match that applied to full-length reads. Sequences were annotated with PyIR, a Python wrapper for IgBLAST v1.9, and V/J genes and CDR3 were assigned using IMGT germline references. Reads were filtered out if the reads had weak V/J assignments (E-value above 1e-6), no CDR3, stop codons, out-of-frame junctions, or ambiguous translated residues. A V3J clonotype was defined by an identical inferred V gene, J gene, and CDR3 amino acid sequence. The percentage overlap between two repertoires was calculated by dividing the number of shared unique clonotypes by the size of the smaller repertoire. Richness of each repertoire was evaluated using RTK rarefaction, the Chao1 estimator, and Recon v2.1 estimates of unobserved clonotypes. OLGA was used to compute generation probabilities for all TCRbeta clonotypes that the gDNA method yielded from a handful of donors. The table comes from immuneACCESS by way of TCRdb, which keeps in-frame sequences with V and J called. Part of the clones is missing from these tables; in studies checked, under half for an unresolved V gene and the rest for unknown reasons. D and trimming come from the DNA, and the V and J calls and clone size come from that table. The table for this sample lists 2.5 million or so clones; around 94% of them were counted only once. The top ten clonotypes cover around 0.14% of the sample.

Donors were healthy HIV-negative adults with no recently reported acute infections or vaccinations. Only Caucasian adults living in Nashville, Tennessee, USA were represented among the donors. CD4+ T cells were enriched by magnetic negative selection; naive cells were then positively selected on CD45RA, and the negative fraction formed the memory subset. Blood was collected by leukapheresis, and PBMCs were isolated by Ficoll-Histopaque density gradient centrifugation and then cryopreserved in liquid nitrogen vapor phase. Analytical flow cytometry was used to check the purity and quantity of every magnetically sorted T cell population. Each sorted fraction had its genomic DNA isolated and then quantified by UV absorbance on a Nanodrop 2000c. About this clone: What this receptor recognizes is not known. No base quality information exists; no much larger clone differs at one position.

The TCR was taken from a man younger than 35 in good health. Material for sequencing was naive CD4+ T cells sorted from blood. The sample's cell subset or site label is to be understood as: CD45RA+ positively selected.

For the CDR3, the sequence is CASSLAPDMNTEAFF. The DNA sequence is TGCGCCAGCAGCTTGGCGCCAGATATGAACACTGAAGCTTTCTTT. The V and J genes are TRBV5-1 and TRBJ1-1, with the D gene call left open. V is reduced by 0 bases and J by 0 bases, leaving a spacing of 9 bases between them. From its cysteine to its phenylalanine, the CDR3 spans 15 amino acids. The kept DNA is CDR3 alone, 45 bases in frame from the first base. CDR1 and CDR2 (SGHRS, YFSETQ) derive from the germline V gene. The CDR3 plus the reference TRBV5-1 and TRBJ1-1 genes for the other parts give the full variable domain: KAGVTQTPRYLIKTRGQQVTLSCSPISGHRSVSWYQQTPGQGLQFLFEYFSETQRNKGNFPGRFSGRQFSNSRSEMNVSTLELGDSALYLCASSLAPDMNTEAFFGQGTRLTVV.